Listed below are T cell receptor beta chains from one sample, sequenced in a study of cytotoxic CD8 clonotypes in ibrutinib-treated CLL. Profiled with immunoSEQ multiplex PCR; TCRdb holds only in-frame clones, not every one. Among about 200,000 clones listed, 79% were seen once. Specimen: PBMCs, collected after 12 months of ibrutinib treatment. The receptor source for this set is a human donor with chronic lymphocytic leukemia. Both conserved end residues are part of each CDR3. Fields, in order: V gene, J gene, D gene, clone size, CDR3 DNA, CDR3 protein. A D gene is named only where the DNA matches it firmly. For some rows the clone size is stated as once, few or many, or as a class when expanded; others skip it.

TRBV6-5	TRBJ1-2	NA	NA	TGTGCCAGCAGCCGGAATAACTATGGCTACACCTTC	CASSRNNYGYTF
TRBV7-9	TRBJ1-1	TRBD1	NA	TGTGCCAGCAGCAAGACAGGGTTGAACACTGAAGCTTTCTTT	CASSKTGLNTEAFF
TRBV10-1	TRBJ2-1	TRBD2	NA	TGCGCCAGCAGTGAGTCGCCTTCGGTCTTTGGGGGGGCTAGCGGGATTTCGAATGAGCAGTTCTTC	CASSESPSVFGGASGISNEQFF
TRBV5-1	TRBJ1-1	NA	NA	TGCGCCAGCAGTTACGGTGCGTTAATACTGAACACTGAAGCTTTCTTT	CASSYGALILNTEAFF
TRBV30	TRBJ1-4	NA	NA	TGTGCCTGGAGTGTCGTGGGGGGAGGTGAAAAACTGTTTTTT	CAWSVVGGGEKLFF
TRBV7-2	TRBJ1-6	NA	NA	TGTGCCAGCAGCTTAGAGATAGCGGCAGATGCTTATTCACCCCTCCACTTT	CASSLEIAADAYSPLHF
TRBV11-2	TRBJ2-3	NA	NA	TGTGCCAGCAGCTTCGGACCAGCTACGCAGTATTTT	CASSFGPATQYF
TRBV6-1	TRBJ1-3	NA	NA	TGTGCCAGCAGTGAACTGGGAGACCTCGGAAACACCATATATTTT	CASSELGDLGNTIYF
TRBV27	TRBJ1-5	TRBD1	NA	TGTGCCAGCAGTTTAATAGGGACAGTTGGCGGTCAGCCCCAGCATTTT	CASSLIGTVGGQPQHF
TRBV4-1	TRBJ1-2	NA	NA	TGCGCCAGCAGCCAAGATGGAACAGGGTATGGCTACACCTTC	CASSQDGTGYGYTF
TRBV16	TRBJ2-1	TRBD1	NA	TGTGCCAGCACGGGGACAGGCAATGAGCAGTTCTTC	CASTGTGNEQFF
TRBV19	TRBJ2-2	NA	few	TGTGCCAGTAGGAGAGGATTGGGAAACACCGGGGAGCTGTTTTTT	CASRRGLGNTGELFF
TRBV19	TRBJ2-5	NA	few	TGTGCCAGTAGCGTCGGGACCCGCACTCAAGAGACCCAGTACTTC	CASSVGTRTQETQYF
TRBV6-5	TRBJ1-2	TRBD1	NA	TGTGCCAGCAGTTACGGGACAGGGGATGGGGCCTATGGCTACACCTTC	CASSYGTGDGAYGYTF
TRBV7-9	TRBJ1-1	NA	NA	TGTGCCAGCAGCCTACGGGGGCTACCTAACACTGAAGCTTTCTTT	CASSLRGLPNTEAFF
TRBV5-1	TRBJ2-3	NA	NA	TGCGCCAGCACCCAGGGGACAAGCACAGATACGCAGTATTTT	CASTQGTSTDTQYF
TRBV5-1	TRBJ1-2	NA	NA	TGCGCCAGCAGCTTCGAGTTTGGTTCGATGGGCTACACCTTC	CASSFEFGSMGYTF
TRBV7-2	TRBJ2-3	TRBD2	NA	TGTGCCAGCAGCTTTAGCGGGGGGGCCAGTGGGACGCAGTATTTT	CASSFSGGASGTQYF
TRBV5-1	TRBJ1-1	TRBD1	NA	TGCGCCAGCAGCTTGTTGGGTCAGGGGGCCCCTGAAGCTTTCTTT	CASSLLGQGAPEAFF
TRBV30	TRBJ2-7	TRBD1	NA	TGTGCCTGGAGTTCCAAGGGGACAGGGACCTACGAGCAGTACTTC	CAWSSKGTGTYEQYF
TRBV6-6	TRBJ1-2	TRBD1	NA	TGTGCCAGCAGTGCAGAGGGGGCGGGCTATGGCTACACCTTC	CASSAEGAGYGYTF
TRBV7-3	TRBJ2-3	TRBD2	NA	TGTGCCAGCAGCTTTTCGGGGGGGCAAGATACGCAGTATTTT	CASSFSGGQDTQYF
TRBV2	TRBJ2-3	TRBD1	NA	TGTGCCAGCAGTGTACAGGGGGCCGCAGATACGCAGTATTTT	CASSVQGAADTQYF
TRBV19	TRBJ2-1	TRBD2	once	TGTGCCAGTAGTATAGAGGTAGCGGGAGGCTACAATGAGCAGTTCTTC	CASSIEVAGGYNEQFF
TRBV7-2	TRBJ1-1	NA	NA	TGTGCCAGCAGCTTAGGGGGTTGGAACACTGAAGCTTTCTTT	CASSLGGWNTEAFF
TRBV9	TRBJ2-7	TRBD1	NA	TGTGCCAGCAGCCAGGGGGGACAGGGCTACGAGCAGTACTTC	CASSQGGQGYEQYF
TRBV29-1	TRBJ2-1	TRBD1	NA	TGCAGCGCCCTCGGGACAGGGGATTTAGGGGGCTCCTACAATGAGCAGTTCTTC	CSALGTGDLGGSYNEQFF
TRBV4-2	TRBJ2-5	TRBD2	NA	TGTGCCAGCAGCCTGGGACTAGCAGTACAAGAGACCCAGTACTTC	CASSLGLAVQETQYF
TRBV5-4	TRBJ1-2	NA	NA	TGTGCCAGCAGCTTGGGGGCAGTTGGAGGCTATGGCTACACCTTC	CASSLGAVGGYGYTF
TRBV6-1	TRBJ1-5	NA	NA	TGTGCCAGCAGTGAGATAGAGGTACAGTCCCAGCATTTT	CASSEIEVQSQHF
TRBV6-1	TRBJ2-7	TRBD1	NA	TGTGCCAGCAGTGAGCGGTCTTACGGACAGGGGCGGGAGAACGAGCAGTACTTC	CASSERSYGQGRENEQYF
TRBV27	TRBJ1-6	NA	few	TGTGCCAGCAGGTCCGGGCGGATACCCTTAAGCTCCTATAATTCACCCCTCCACTTT	CASRSGRIPLSSYNSPLHF
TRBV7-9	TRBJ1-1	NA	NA	TGTGCCAGCAAGTGGAGGGACCTCACTGAAGCTTTCTTT	CASKWRDLTEAFF
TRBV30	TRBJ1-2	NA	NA	TGTGCCTGGACAGGACAACTCTATGGCTACACCTTC	CAWTGQLYGYTF
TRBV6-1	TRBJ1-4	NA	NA	TGTGCCAGCAGTGAATCGCAGGTCTTTGTAGGGAATGAAAAACTGTTTTTT	CASSESQVFVGNEKLFF
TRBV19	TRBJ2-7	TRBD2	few	TGTGCCAGTAGTAGGGGACTAACCTACGAGCAGTACTTC	CASSRGLTYEQYF
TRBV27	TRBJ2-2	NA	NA	TGTGCCAGCAGTTTTCTTCCAGGCATGGGTACCGGGGAGCTGTTTTTT	CASSFLPGMGTGELFF
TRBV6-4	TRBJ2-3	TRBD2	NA	TGTGCCAGCAGTGAAGGAATTAGCGGGGGCTACACAGATACGCAGTATTTT	CASSEGISGGYTDTQYF
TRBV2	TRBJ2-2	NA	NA	TGTGCCAGTCATCGGGGGGCATTGGACACCGGGGAGCTGTTTTTT	CASHRGALDTGELFF